The next 8 T cell receptor beta chains were all read from a single sample in a study of T cell changes during pregnancy in multiple sclerosis (dated by TCRdb to about 2019). The library was built by means of the immunoSEQ multiplex PCR assay. As stored in TCRdb, this immuneACCESS dataset retains in-frame rearrangements with V and J assigned. A fraction of the clones does not appear; measured against another copy, unresolved V genes explain less than half of the discrepancy, and the remainder lacks a known reason. The sample yields some 54,000 clones; just over 90% were counted once. In total, the top ten clones hold less than 2% of the sample. This specimen consisted of peripheral blood, obtained after pregnancy. The receptors originated from a female donor with multiple sclerosis, enrolled in a pregnancy study.

The V call is TRBV29-1, the J call TRBJ2-3; D might be TRBD1 (5 bases). Trimming left V 0 bases short and J 2 bases short, with 15 bases between. The CDR3 runs 16 residues. Germline V gene data show CDR1 as SQVTM and CDR2 as ANQGSEA. CDR3 nucleotides: TGCAGCGTTGAAGATAGGGGCGGTCTCTACACAGATACGCAGTATTTT. It codes for CSVEDRGGLYTDTQYF.

J is TRBJ2-5 and V is TRBV29-1; D is ambiguous. The CDR3 is 15 amino acids. Trimming removed 0 bases at V and 5 bases at J, with 16 bases between. The germline V gene has CDR1 SQVTM and CDR2 ANQGSEA. The CDR3 loop is CSVEEEASLRETQYF. The CDR3 DNA sequence: TGCAGCGTTGAAGAAGAGGCGAGCCTACGGGAGACCCAGTACTTC.

CDR3 nucleotide sequence: TGTGCCAGCAGCTTAGGGACAGGGACCACCGGGGAGCTGTTTTTT. Its translation is CASSLGTGTTGELFF. The V call is TRBV11-3, the J call TRBJ2-2, with 8 bases lining up with TRBD1. The CDR3 is made up of 15 amino acids. Germline CDR1 reads SGHNT; CDR2 reads YENEEA. The V and J ends lost 1 base and 4 bases, in that order; junction bases with no gene match: 2.

The V call is TRBV14, the J call TRBJ2-5; D perhaps matches TRBD2 (6 bases). Between the trimmed V and J ends, which lost 3 bases and 2 bases, there was a span of 22 bases. The CDR3 totals 18 residues. Germline V lookup: CDR1 SGHDN, CDR2 FVKESK. CDR3 protein: CASSHRRARHRRQETQYF. The DNA for the CDR3 is TGTGCCAGCAGCCACCGGAGGGCGCGGCACAGGCGTCAAGAGACCCAGTACTTC.

This chain joins TRBV7-2 and TRBJ2-3; 7 bases match TRBD2. The V segment lost 3 bases and the J segment 9 bases; nucleotides outside the gene matches: 0. Germline CDR1 SGHTA, CDR2 FQGNSA. This CDR3 has 11 amino acids. The CDR3 loop is CASSFGGTQYF. Written as DNA, the CDR3 is TGTGCCAGCAGCTTCGGGGGGACGCAGTATTTT.

The chain uses TRBV25-1 and TRBJ2-5; D gene uncertain. Near its end, the DNA agrees better with TRBJ2-7, so the J call may be wrong. CDR3 length: 14 residues. Germline lookup yields CDR1 MGHDK and CDR2 SYGVNS. The CDR3 DNA sequence: TGTGCCAGCAGTGAATCGGCCAGCAACTACGAGCAGTACTTC. This sequence encodes CASSESASNYEQYF.

The rearrangement joins TRBV25-1 to TRBJ2-2, with TRBD1 identical over 7 bases. Germline loops: CDR1 MGHDK, CDR2 SYGVNS. The CDR3 consists of 17 residues. Trimming removed 7 bases from V and 2 bases from J; junction bases left unmatched: 13. CDR3 region: CASKREEGGANTGELFF. In nucleotides, the CDR3 is TGTGCCAGCAAGAGGGAAGAAGGGGGCGCTAACACCGGGGAGCTGTTTTTT. Full variable domain (rest looked up from reference TRBV25-1 and TRBJ2-2): EADIYQTPRYLVIGTGKKITLECSQTMGHDKMYWYQQDPGMELHLIHYSYGVNSTEKGDLSSESTVSRIRTEHFPLTLESARPSHTSQYLCASKREEGGANTGELFFGEGSRLTVL.

The chain employs TRBV2 and TRBJ1-1; D might be TRBD1 (5 bases). The germline CDR1 and CDR2 sequences are SNHLY and FYNNEI. The germline V and J ends were trimmed by 10 bases and 3 bases, with 9 bases remaining between them. The CDR3 sequence is 11 residues long. CDR3 residues: CATRQYTEAFF. CDR3 in DNA: TGTGCCACCAGACAGTACACTGAAGCTTTCTTT.